These T cell receptor beta chains were read from a single sample in a study of response to subunit inactivated influenza vaccine. TCRdb re-analysed the RT-PCR reads in MiXCR, keeping a single row per CDR3 protein. The sample lists about 780,000 distinct CDR3 sequences, around a sixth occurring once. This specimen was PBMCs from blood, taken more than 4 days after vaccination. These receptors were taken from a man aged 50 to 60 who received an inactivated influenza vaccine. Each CDR3 is given with its conserved first and last residue. The order of the fields is clone size, J gene, V gene, D gene, CDR3 DNA, CDR3 protein. A D gene is named only where the DNA matches it firmly. Clone size is not always given. Where it is, it says once, few, many or a class for expanded clones.

abundance: .
j_gene: TRBJ2-2
v_gene: TRBV5-1
d_gene: TRBD2
CDR3nt: TGCGCCAGCGCCATTAGCGGGGGCCACACCGGGGAGCTGTTTTTT
CDR3aa: CASAISGGHTGELFF

abundance: .
j_gene: TRBJ2-1
v_gene: TRBV7-2
d_gene: .
CDR3nt: TGTGCCAGCAGCTTTCGGGCTAGCTCCTGGGGCCATGAGCAGTTCTTC
CDR3aa: CASSFRASSWGHEQFF

abundance: many
j_gene: TRBJ2-7
v_gene: TRBV6-5
d_gene: .
CDR3nt: TGTGCCAGCAGTTACTCAGGCAGGGCCTACGAGCAGTACTTC
CDR3aa: CASSYSGRAYEQYF

abundance: few
j_gene: TRBJ1-2
v_gene: TRBV4-2
d_gene: TRBD1
CDR3nt: TGTGCCAGCAGCCAAGGACAGGGGGCCACGGGCTACACCTTC
CDR3aa: CASSQGQGATGYTF

abundance: .
j_gene: TRBJ2-3
v_gene: TRBV29-1
d_gene: TRBD2
CDR3nt: TGCAGCGGGCTCCGGACTAGCGGACCGGGGGATACGCAGTATTTT
CDR3aa: CSGLRTSGPGDTQYF

abundance: .
j_gene: TRBJ2-2
v_gene: TRBV7-2
d_gene: .
CDR3nt: TGTGCCAGCAGCTTAGAACACCGCACCGGGGAGCTGTTTTTT
CDR3aa: CASSLEHRTGELFF

abundance: .
j_gene: TRBJ1-1
v_gene: TRBV4-3
d_gene: TRBD1
CDR3nt: TGCGCCAGCAGCCAACCCGGGACAGCGAACACTGAAGCTTTCTTT
CDR3aa: CASSQPGTANTEAFF

abundance: few
j_gene: TRBJ2-7
v_gene: TRBV4-3
d_gene: .
CDR3nt: TGCGCCAGCAGCCAAGATACCCCCAGCAGGGCTGGCAACGAGCAGTACTTC
CDR3aa: CASSQDTPSRAGNEQYF

abundance: few
j_gene: TRBJ1-5
v_gene: TRBV7-2
d_gene: .
CDR3nt: TGTGCCAGCAGCCCCTATCAGGGTAACAATCAGCCCCAGCATTTT
CDR3aa: CASSPYQGNNQPQHF

abundance: .
j_gene: TRBJ2-1
v_gene: TRBV6-6
d_gene: TRBD2
CDR3nt: TGTGCCAGCAATGGGGGGGGATATGAGCAGTTCTTC
CDR3aa: CASNGGGYEQFF

abundance: .
j_gene: TRBJ2-5
v_gene: TRBV7-9
d_gene: .
CDR3nt: TGTGCCAGCAGCGACACAGCCGAAGAGAAGTACTTC
CDR3aa: CASSDTAEEKYF

abundance: .
j_gene: TRBJ2-7
v_gene: TRBV19
d_gene: TRBD1
CDR3nt: TGTGCCAGTAGTATAGCACAGGGGATTCGCGAGCAGTACTTC
CDR3aa: CASSIAQGIREQYF

abundance: many
j_gene: TRBJ1-6
v_gene: TRBV12-3/TRBV12-4
d_gene: .
CDR3nt: TGTGCCAGCAGTTTGTCCGGGGCAGAGAATTCACCCCTCCACTTT
CDR3aa: CASSLSGAENSPLHF

abundance: many
j_gene: TRBJ2-5
v_gene: TRBV5-1
d_gene: .
CDR3nt: TGCGCCAGCAGCTTGGAAGGCCAAGAGACCCAGTACTTC
CDR3aa: CASSLEGQETQYF

abundance: .
j_gene: TRBJ1-6
v_gene: TRBV28
d_gene: .
CDR3nt: TGTGCCAGCAGTTTTCTGGGGGGCCGATCACCCCTCCACTTT
CDR3aa: CASSFLGGRSPLHF

abundance: few
j_gene: TRBJ1-1
v_gene: TRBV20-1
d_gene: .
CDR3nt: TGCAGTGCTAGAGCGGGCGGGGTGTTGTTTCCTAGAGCTTTCTTT
CDR3aa: CSARAGGVLFPRAFF

abundance: .
j_gene: TRBJ1-6
v_gene: TRBV20-1
d_gene: TRBD1
CDR3nt: TGCAGTGTCATAAAGCCAGGGGGTCGGAATTCACCCCTCCACTTT
CDR3aa: CSVIKPGGRNSPLHF

abundance: few
j_gene: TRBJ2-1
v_gene: TRBV29-1
d_gene: .
CDR3nt: TGCAGCGTTTTTAACCCCGGCGCTGAGCAGTTCTTC
CDR3aa: CSVFNPGAEQFF

abundance: .
j_gene: TRBJ2-7
v_gene: TRBV20-1
d_gene: TRBD1
CDR3nt: TGCAGTGCTAATTACCCGGGACAGGGTGTCCGGAACGAGCAGTACTTC
CDR3aa: CSANYPGQGVRNEQYF

abundance: .
j_gene: TRBJ2-3
v_gene: TRBV29-1
d_gene: TRBD2
CDR3nt: TGCAGCGTTGAGGGGTTAGCGGGACTCTCGGATACGCAGTATTTT
CDR3aa: CSVEGLAGLSDTQYF

abundance: .
j_gene: TRBJ2-1
v_gene: TRBV7-9
d_gene: .
CDR3nt: TGTGCCAGCAGCGGACTTATAGGGTACAATGAGCAGTTCTTC
CDR3aa: CASSGLIGYNEQFF

abundance: .
j_gene: TRBJ2-3
v_gene: TRBV20-1
d_gene: TRBD2
CDR3nt: TGCAGTGCTACACGAACTAGCGGGGGGCCGGATACGCAGTATTTT
CDR3aa: CSATRTSGGPDTQYF

abundance: few
j_gene: TRBJ1-1
v_gene: TRBV6-1
d_gene: .
CDR3nt: TGTGCCAGCAGCAACTTCGGGGCGCGCGCTGAAGCTTTCTTT
CDR3aa: CASSNFGARAEAFF

abundance: few
j_gene: TRBJ1-1
v_gene: TRBV7-2
d_gene: .
CDR3nt: TGTGCCAGCGGGGGGGGGAACACTGAAGCTTTCTTT
CDR3aa: CASGGGNTEAFF

abundance: .
j_gene: TRBJ2-3
v_gene: TRBV29-1
d_gene: .
CDR3nt: TGCAGCGCCAAGGGGGTATTTAGCACAGATACGCAGTATTTT
CDR3aa: CSAKGVFSTDTQYF

abundance: many
j_gene: TRBJ1-1
v_gene: TRBV5-1
d_gene: .
CDR3nt: TGCGCCAGCAGCTTGGAAGTGGGAATGAACACTGAAGCTTTCTTT
CDR3aa: CASSLEVGMNTEAFF

abundance: .
j_gene: TRBJ2-1
v_gene: TRBV5-1
d_gene: .
CDR3nt: TGCGCCAGCAGCTTGACGACTGGGAGCTCCTACAATGAGCAGTTCTTC
CDR3aa: CASSLTTGSSYNEQFF

abundance: many
j_gene: TRBJ2-7
v_gene: TRBV20-1
d_gene: TRBD2
CDR3nt: TGCAGTGCTAGAGATCGGACTAGCGGGAGAGGCGAGCAGTACTTC
CDR3aa: CSARDRTSGRGEQYF

abundance: .
j_gene: TRBJ1-2
v_gene: TRBV4-3
d_gene: .
CDR3nt: TGCGCCAGCAGCCAAGGTCAGGGGAGCGACTATGGCTACACCTTC
CDR3aa: CASSQGQGSDYGYTF

abundance: many
j_gene: TRBJ2-3
v_gene: TRBV4-3
d_gene: .
CDR3nt: TGCGCCAGCAGCCAGGGCCCCGGTGGAGATACGCAGTATTTT
CDR3aa: CASSQGPGGDTQYF

abundance: .
j_gene: TRBJ2-7
v_gene: TRBV27
d_gene: .
CDR3nt: TGTGCCAGTCGGGAAGGGACGGCCTCCCCCTACGAGCAGTACTTC
CDR3aa: CASREGTASPYEQYF

abundance: many
j_gene: TRBJ2-1
v_gene: TRBV10-3
d_gene: TRBD2
CDR3nt: TGTGCCATCAGTGAGGCGCGGAGCGGGAGGGACAATGAGCAGTTCTTC
CDR3aa: CAISEARSGRDNEQFF

abundance: few
j_gene: TRBJ1-1
v_gene: TRBV15
d_gene: .
CDR3nt: TGTGCCACCAGCAGAGGTGAAGGCTTCGAAGCTTTCTTT
CDR3aa: CATSRGEGFEAFF

abundance: .
j_gene: TRBJ2-1
v_gene: TRBV19
d_gene: .
CDR3nt: TGTGCCAGTAGTATTAGGGTCTCCTACAATGAGCAGTTCTTC
CDR3aa: CASSIRVSYNEQFF